The sequence of this T cell receptor beta chain was determined in a study of shared clonotypes between healthy human individuals. Study as a whole: Each donor had three CD4 naive, three CD4 memory, two CD8 naive and one CD8 memory plate.

Notes on the study in general: Generation of non-shared clonotypes was less probable than generation of clonotypes shared by all four donors. Naive CD4 clonotypes were shared across a handful of donors at around 5.4%.

Some clones are missing from TCRdb's copy, which holds only in-frame ones; the method was immunoSEQ multiplex PCR. The sample carries under 1,900,000 clones, 98% to 99% recorded once. The V gene lost 0 bases and the J gene lost 4 bases, with 12 bases spanning the gap. This CDR3 contains 15 residues. Germline V gene data show CDR1 as LGHNA and CDR2 as YSLEER. CD4+ cell separation produced CD45RA+ naive and CD45RA-negative memory subsets. A note on this clone: Its antigen is as yet unknown.

This clonotype was sampled from a man younger than 40 in good health. The rearrangement links TRBV4-3 to TRBJ1-2; weak D call: TRBD1 (5 bases). The source material was naive CD4+ T cells sorted from blood. Subset defined: CD45RA+ positively selected. The CDR3 region has the DNA TGCGCCAGCAGCCAAGATGGAAGGGGCGGCTATGGCTACACCTTC. As protein: CASSQDGRGGYGYTF.